Listed below are T cell receptor beta chains from one sample, sequenced in a study of T cell responses to AZD1222 COVID-19 vaccine. Produced via immunoSEQ multiplex PCR; TCRdb's table is partial and in-frame only. This sample yields around 170,000 clones, of which more than 85% are seen a single time; around 4.4% belongs to the top ten. Sequences were derived from peripheral blood, sampled on day 0 of AZD1222 vaccination. All receptors derive from an adult in good health. Each CDR3 is given with its conserved first and last residue. A D gene is named only where the DNA matches it firmly. Clone size is shown for a subset of rows, as once, few, many or a class of expanded clone.

once,TRBV10-3,TRBJ2-1,-,TGTGCCATCAGCGAGCGTGGTGCCGACGATGAGCAGTTCTTC,CAISERGADDEQFF
-,TRBV1,TRBJ2-7,-,TGCACCAGCACCCCCCCAGCGGGAGCATACGAGCAGTACTTC,CTSTPPAGAYEQYF
once,TRBV6-5,TRBJ2-6,-,TGTGCCAGCCGGGGATCTGGCTCTGGGGCCAACGTCCTGACTTTC,CASRGSGSGANVLTF
-,TRBV12-3/TRBV12-4,TRBJ2-3,-,TGTGCCAGCCGCCCGACCGGGACCGATACGCAGTATTTT,CASRPTGTDTQYF
-,TRBV4-3,TRBJ2-1,-,TGCGCCAGCAGCCAAGTCTACCGGAACAATGAGCAGTTCTTC,CASSQVYRNNEQFF
once,TRBV4-1,TRBJ2-2,TRBD2,TGCGCCAGCAGCCAAGTTACTAGCGGGAGGAGAATGGTCGGGGAGCTGTTTTTT,CASSQVTSGRRMVGELFF
-,TRBV24-1,TRBJ1-1,-,TGTGCCACCAGTGGGGGGGCAGGGTCGGCTTTCTTT,CATSGGAGSAFF
-,TRBV7-9,TRBJ2-2,TRBD2,TGTGCCAGCAGCCGGGGACTAGCGGACCGGGGGACCGGGGAGCTGTTTTTT,CASSRGLADRGTGELFF
-,TRBV5-1,TRBJ2-2,-,TGCGCCAGCAGGGTCCCAACCGGGGAGCTGTTTTTT,CASRVPTGELFF
few,TRBV20-1,TRBJ2-5,-,TGCAGTGCTAGTGGCGCGGGGCTGAAGACCCAGTACTTC,CSASGAGLKTQYF